This entry concerns a single T cell receptor (beta chain). Its antigen is unknown. This sample is drawn from a study of cytomegalovirus exposure and HLA in healthy donors. The CDR3 contains 14 residues. V was trimmed by 5 bases and J by 5 bases, leaving 15 bases between them. CDR1 is MNHEY, CDR2 SMNVEV, per germline (reference sequence). The study's findings and limits: 16,951 TCR beta sequences were associated with HLA alleles at 0.05 false discovery rate in a later analysis. A missense DCLRE1C variant was associated with V- and J-gene trimming of TCR beta chains in a later analysis, and an independent cohort replicated the association.

13 Jbeta primers and 60 Vbeta primers were used for the PCR. The data were produced by immunoSEQ multiplex PCR, yet TCRdb's version contains in-frame clones alone and is incomplete. Of some 150,000 clones in the sample, around three quarters are singletons; the top ten hold about 3.8%. The source material was PBMCs. The sequence came from a man aged 25-40 years in good health and CMV-seropositive. V and J are TRBV27 and TRBJ1-2, with a tentative D call TRBD1 (5 bases). DNA for the CDR3: TGTGCCAGCAGTAGGCAGGGTGGAATTTATGGCTACACCTTC. It is translated as CASSRQGGIYGYTF.